The clone carrying this TCR beta chain has a handful of counts. Its cognate antigen is unknown. The CDR3 regions of TCR beta were amplified from RNA transcripts. TCR CDR3 underwent first-round RT-PCR with the HTBI primer set. Via MiXCR, TCRdb re-called the multiplex PCR reads, giving one row per CDR3 protein. The data hold around 390,000 distinct CDR3 sequences, with about 14% observed a single time. This entry comes from a study of T cells in Graves' hyperthyroidism and ophthalmopathy. Background on the study: Peripheral blood was taken when the disease was first diagnosed, before any treatment began.

Study-level points and caveats: Ophthalmopathy was model-predicted a median roughly 6.3 months pre-onset. Ophthalmopathy stood apart from stable hyperthyroidism in a 13 V-J model.

Cells are PBMCs isolated from roughly 9.2 ml of fresh blood. The CDR3 spans 16 residues. Unmatched junction bases numbered 7, after V lost 2 bases and J lost 6 bases. Germline V lookup: CDR1 KGHSH, CDR2 LQKENI. Sequenced input: blood. The source of this sequence is a woman aged 25 to 39 with Graves' ophthalmopathy. The chain carries TRBV18 and TRBJ1-5, with 10 bases identical to TRBD1. The CDR3 bases are TGTGCCAGCTCACCAGTCGGGACAGGGGTTTCTCAGCCCCAGCATTTT. Translating gives CASSPVGTGVSQPQHF.